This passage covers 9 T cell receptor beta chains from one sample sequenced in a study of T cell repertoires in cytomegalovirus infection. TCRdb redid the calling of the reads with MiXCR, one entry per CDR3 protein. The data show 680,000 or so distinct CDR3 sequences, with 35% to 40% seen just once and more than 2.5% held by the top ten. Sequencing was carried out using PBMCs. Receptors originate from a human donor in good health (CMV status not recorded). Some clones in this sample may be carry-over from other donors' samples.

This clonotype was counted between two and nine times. In DNA form, the CDR3 reads TGCAGTGCTAGGAAAATCGGAGGGACCTATGGCTACACCTTC. Protein: CSARKIGGTYGYTF. The V call is TRBV20-1, the J call TRBJ1-2, with TRBD1 as a possible D gene (5 bases). The CDR3 consists of 14 residues. CDR1 DFQATT and CDR2 SNEGSKA come from the germline V gene (reference sequence). V was shortened by 3 bases and J by 4 bases, with 15 bases between the two germline ends.

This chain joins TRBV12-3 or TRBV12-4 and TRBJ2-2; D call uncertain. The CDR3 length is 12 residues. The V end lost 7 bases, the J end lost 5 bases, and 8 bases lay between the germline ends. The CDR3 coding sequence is TGTGCCAGCACCATAAAGACCGGGGAGCTGTTTTTT. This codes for CASTIKTGELFF.

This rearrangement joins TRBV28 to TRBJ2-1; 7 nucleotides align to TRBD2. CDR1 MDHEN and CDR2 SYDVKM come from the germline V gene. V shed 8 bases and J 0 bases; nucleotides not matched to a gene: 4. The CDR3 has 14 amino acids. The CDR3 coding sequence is TGTGCCAGCCAAGGCGGGAGCTCCTACAATGAGCAGTTCTTC. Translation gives CASQGGSSYNEQFF.

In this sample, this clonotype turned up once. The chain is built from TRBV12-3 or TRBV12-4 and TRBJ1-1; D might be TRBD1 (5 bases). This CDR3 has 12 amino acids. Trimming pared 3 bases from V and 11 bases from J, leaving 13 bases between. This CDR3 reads CASSLGLPGAFF. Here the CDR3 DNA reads TGTGCCAGCAGTTTGGGGCTCCCCGGCGCTTTCTTT.

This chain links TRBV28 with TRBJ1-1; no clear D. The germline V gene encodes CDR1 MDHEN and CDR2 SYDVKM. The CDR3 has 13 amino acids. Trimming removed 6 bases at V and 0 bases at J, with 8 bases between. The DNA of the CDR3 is TGTGCCAGCAGGATAGAGATGAACACTGAAGCTTTCTTT. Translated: CASRIEMNTEAFF.

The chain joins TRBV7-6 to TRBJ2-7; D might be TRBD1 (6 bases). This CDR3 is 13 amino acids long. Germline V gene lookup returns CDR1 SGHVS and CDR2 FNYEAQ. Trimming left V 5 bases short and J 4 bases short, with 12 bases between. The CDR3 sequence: CASSPDQGYEQYF. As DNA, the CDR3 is TGTGCCAGCAGCCCTGATCAGGGGTACGAGCAGTACTTC.

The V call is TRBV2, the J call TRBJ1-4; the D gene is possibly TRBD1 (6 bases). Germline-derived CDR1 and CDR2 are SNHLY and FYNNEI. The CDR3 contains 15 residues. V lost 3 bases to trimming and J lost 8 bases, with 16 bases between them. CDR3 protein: CASSDSWGAWEKLFF. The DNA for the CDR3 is TGTGCCAGCAGTGATTCTTGGGGGGCCTGGGAAAAACTGTTTTTT.

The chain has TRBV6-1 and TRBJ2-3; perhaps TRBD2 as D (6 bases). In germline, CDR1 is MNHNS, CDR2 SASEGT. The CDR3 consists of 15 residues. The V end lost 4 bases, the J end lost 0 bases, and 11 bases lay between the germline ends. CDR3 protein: CASSGVAASTDTQYF. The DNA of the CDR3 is TGTGCCAGCAGTGGAGTAGCGGCTAGCACAGATACGCAGTATTTT.

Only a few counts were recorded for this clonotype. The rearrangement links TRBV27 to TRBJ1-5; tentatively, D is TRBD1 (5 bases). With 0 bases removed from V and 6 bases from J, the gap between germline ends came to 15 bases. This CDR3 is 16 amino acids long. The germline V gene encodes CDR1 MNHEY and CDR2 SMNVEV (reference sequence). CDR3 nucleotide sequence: TGTGCCAGCAGTTTATCTGCCAGGGAGTTGGGTCAGCCCCAGCATTTT. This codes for CASSLSARELGQPQHF.